This T cell receptor (beta chain) was identified in a study of blood T cell repertoires in COVID-19. Looking at the study overall: COVID-19 samples collected from the United States, Italy and Spain covered acute and convalescent phases. T cells, B-cell-depleted T cells, or PBMCs supplied cDNA or gDNA.

Original processing notes: The authors estimated nucleated cell counts from reference gene primer amplification. TCRdb's table, derived via immunoSEQ multiplex PCR, lists solely in-frame clones and lacks some. V and J calls plus clone size are reproduced from that table; the DNA served to infer D and trimming. The table has approximately 100,000 clones, about 80% seen once. The V gene's germline CDR1 is LNHNV and CDR2 YYDKDF (reference sequence). Trimming stripped 1 base from V and 1 base from J, with 7 bases between. The CDR3 covers 15 residues. Sequencing was performed on peripheral blood. This clonotype was obtained from a man between 65 and 85 years old with acute or convalescent COVID-19. The chain carries TRBV15 and TRBJ1-4, with D uncertain. CDR3 DNA sequence: TGTGCCACCAGCAGAGGAGGAGTAACTAATGAAAAACTGTTTTTT. Translation: CATSRGGVTNEKLFF.